A single sample gave rise to the 23 T cell receptor beta chains below, sequenced in a study of tumor and adjacent non-tumor tissue in lung cancer. The library came from three nested PCR rounds adapted from ARM-PCR protocols. TCRdb itself ran the multiplex PCR reads through MiXCR, one entry per CDR3 protein. Seen here are more than 60,000 distinct CDR3 sequences, about three quarters observed once, and the top ten hold roughly 12%. No cell sorting was done before RNA was extracted from the tissue. Sequenced: lung tumor tissue. All receptors come from a woman aged 45-65 years with non-small cell lung cancer.

Of note for this clonotype: A junction end diverges from the germline sequence, so it may reflect a read error. The gene calls are TRBV12-3 or TRBV12-4 and TRBJ2-7; no firm D call. The CDR3 has 12 amino acids. CDR3: CGSSIPDGEQYF. CDR3 nucleotide sequence: TGTGGCAGCAGCATACCCGATGGCGAGCAGTACTTC.

Only one count was recorded for this clonotype. The genes are TRBV29-1 and TRBJ2-4; possible D gene TRBD1, 6 bases. The CDR3 loop spans 13 amino acids. V was shortened by 5 bases and J by 8 bases, with 16 bases between the two germline ends. CDR1 and CDR2 from the germline V gene are SQVTM and ANQGSEA. The CDR3 region is CSVPKPGVDIQYF. CDR3 DNA sequence: TGCAGCGTTCCCAAACCAGGGGTAGACATTCAGTACTTC.

Concerning this clonotype: A read error may explain this, as a much larger clone is one base away. CDR3 in amino acids: CASNGVTYRETQYF. The CDR3 region has the DNA TGCGCCAGCAACGGGGTGACTTACCGAGAGACCCAGTACTTC. The chain carries TRBV4-1 and TRBJ2-5, with a possible D match to TRBD2 (5 bases). V gave up 7 bases and J gave up 4 bases, with 16 bases separating them. The length of the CDR3 is 14 residues. Germline CDR1 reads MGHRA; CDR2 reads YSYEKL.

This clonotype was seen once. It may be a read error: a sequence one base away is much more abundant. The rearrangement joins TRBV16 to TRBJ1-5, with D hard to call. The CDR3 has 16 amino acids. With 0 bases removed from V and 2 bases from J, the gap between germline ends came to 11 bases. The V gene's germline CDR1 is KGHSY and CDR2 FQNENV. The CDR3 region is CASSQSLGYGNQPQHF. CDR3 nucleotide sequence: TGTGCCAGCAGCCAATCGTTGGGTTATGGCAATCAGCCCCAGCATTTT.

The V call is TRBV4-1, the J call TRBJ2-7; possible D gene TRBD2, 5 bases. With the DNA end fitting TRBJ2-1 better, the J assignment may be wrong. In germline, CDR1 is MGHRA, CDR2 YSYEKL. The length of the CDR3 is 14 residues. The CDR3 bases are TGCGGGGAGAGAGGGAAGACAACTCCCTACGAGCAGTTCTTC. Translating it yields CGERGKTTPYEQFF.

The rearrangement uses TRBV11-2 and TRBJ2-1, with D possibly called TRBD1 or TRBD2 (5 bases each). The CDR3 loop spans 13 amino acids. The germline V gene encodes CDR1 SGHAT and CDR2 FQNNGV. The V gene lost 7 bases and the J gene lost 7 bases, with 14 bases spanning the gap. The CDR3 DNA reads as TGTGCCAGCACTACGGGGCTAAGAAATGAGCAGTTCTTC. This encodes CASTTGLRNEQFF. Full variable domain (missing parts from reference TRBV11-2 and TRBJ2-1): EAGVAQSPRYKIIEKRQSVAFWCNPISGHATLYWYQQILGQGPKLLIQFQNNGVVDDSQLPKDRFSAERLKGVDSTLKIQPAKLEDSAVYLCASTTGLRNEQFFGPGTRLTVL.

This clonotype was recorded many times. The chain carries TRBV20-1 and TRBJ2-4, with TRBD2 as a possible D gene (6 bases). CDR3 length: 14 residues. V was pared by 6 bases and J by 7 bases, with 19 bases between. The germline gives CDR1 DFQATT, CDR2 SNEGSKA (reference sequence). The CDR3 sequence is CSAPPEGLGNIQYF. The DNA of the CDR3 is TGCAGTGCACCACCCGAGGGACTGGGGAACATTCAGTACTTC.

V is TRBV29-1 and J is TRBJ2-2; D not certain. This CDR3 region has 14 residues. Germline-derived CDR1 and CDR2 are SQVTM and ANQGSEA. V lost 7 bases to trimming and J lost 0 bases, with 12 bases between them. The CDR3 bases are TGCAGCGCCGTAGATGGTTCGAACACCGGGGAGCTGTTTTTT. Translated, it gives CSAVDGSNTGELFF.

The V gene is TRBV29-1, the J gene TRBJ2-2, with no clear D. From germline, CDR1 is SQVTM and CDR2 ANQGSEA. The CDR3 is 14 residues long. Trimming pared 6 bases from V and 7 bases from J, leaving 18 bases between. In DNA form, the CDR3 reads TGCAGCGTCTCCTTGGGCCACCTAATCGGGGAGCTGTTTTTT. Its protein is CSVSLGHLIGELFF.

Points on this clonotype: The final CDR3 position lacks the conserved phenylalanine or tryptophan, pointing to a likely read error. No DNA is shown, since the ends of the CDR3 on it are uncertain; the CDR3 is the one TCRdb lists. The V call is TRBV11-2, the J call TRBJ2-3; the table's TRBD2 call for D was not verified on the DNA. The CDR3 is 17 residues long, counting both termini. Looked up from germline, CDR1 is SGHAT and CDR2 is FQNNGV. Here the CDR3 reads CASSSLAGAGEGDTLYS.

To note about this clonotype: A much larger clone sits a single nucleotide away, making a read error possible. The chain has TRBV28 and TRBJ1-2; 7 nucleotides align to TRBD1. Germline CDR1 reads MDHEN; CDR2 reads SYDVKM. CDR3 length: 16 amino acids. V lost 5 bases and J lost 6; bases outside the gene matches: 15. The DNA for the CDR3 is TGTGCCAGCAGTACCCTCCGACAGGGTCTCGGTAATGGCTACACCTTC. Amino acids: CASSTLRQGLGNGYTF.

V is TRBV11-3 and J is TRBJ2-1; D perhaps matches TRBD2 (5 bases). The CDR3 length is 16 residues. Germline CDR1 SGHNT, CDR2 YENEEA. Trimming took off 1 base at V and 5 bases at J, with 15 bases between the two ends. The CDR3 loop is CASSLGSRGIDNEQFF. The DNA for the CDR3 is TGTGCCAGCAGCTTAGGTTCTAGAGGGATTGACAATGAGCAGTTCTTC.

As concerns this clonotype: It is likely a read error, because the conserved phenylalanine at the end of the CDR3 is missing. J is TRBJ2-7 and V is TRBV11-2; D perhaps matches TRBD1 (6 bases). CDR3 size: 13 residues. Looked up from germline, CDR1 is SGHAT and CDR2 is FQNNGV. Trimming pared 9 bases from V and 4 bases from J, leaving 16 bases between. For the CDR3, the DNA is TGTGCCAGTAGCCCTCGACAGGCTTACGAGCAGTACCTC. Protein: CASSPRQAYEQYL.

This clonotype was picked up many times. This chain links TRBV28 with TRBJ2-2; D is undetermined. CDR1 is MDHEN, CDR2 SYDVKM, per germline. This CDR3 contains 14 residues. V dropped 5 bases and J dropped 5 bases, with 12 bases sitting between them. The CDR3 is CASSGPEATGELFF. CDR3 sequence (DNA): TGTGCCAGCAGTGGACCGGAAGCTACCGGGGAGCTGTTTTTT.

Note on this clonotype: Sequence at one end of the junction differs from germline and may be a read error. The V and J genes are TRBV12-3 or TRBV12-4 and TRBJ2-7; 8 bases map to TRBD2. The CDR3 is 17 amino acids. The CDR3 sequence is CASSSQAGLTGGYEQYF. CDR3 bases: TGTGCCAGCAGTTCCCAGGCGGGACTAACGGGAGGGTACGAGCAATACTTC.

Worth noting for this clonotype: Germline and junction disagree at one end, which may indicate a read error. The chain uses TRBV6-6 and TRBJ1-2; 9 bases match TRBD1. Germline V lookup: CDR1 MNHNY, CDR2 SVGAGI (reference sequence). The CDR3 runs to 14 residues. CDR3 loop: CASSPGTGSYDYTF. The CDR3 bases are TGTGCCAGCAGTCCCGGGACAGGGAGCTATGACTACACCTTC.

With regard to this clonotype: The junction shows a germline mismatch at one end, possibly a read error. J is TRBJ1-3 and V is TRBV4-2; D is perhaps TRBD1 (6 bases). Per the germline V gene, CDR1 is LGHNA and CDR2 is YNFKEQ. The CDR3 spans 15 residues. The CDR3 sequence: CVSSRGQREGNTIYF. CDR3 in DNA: TGTGTCAGCAGCCGCGGACAGCGGGAAGGAAACACCATATATTTT.

This clonotype occurred once. This sequence joins TRBV6-5 and TRBJ1-2; the D gene is possibly TRBD1 (6 bases). CDR1 is MNHEY and CDR2 is SVGAGI in the germline V gene. The CDR3 has 14 amino acids. The V gene lost 5 bases and the J gene lost 8 bases, with 18 bases spanning the gap. CDR3 sequence (DNA): TGTGCCAGCAGTAATTCGCGTCAGGGGAGAGGCTACACCTTC. Protein sequence: CASSNSRQGRGYTF.

Concerning this clonotype itself: Relative to the germline gene, one junction end is altered; a read error may explain this. The genes are TRBV11-1 and TRBJ2-7; D is possibly TRBD1 (5 bases). Per the germline V gene, CDR1 is SGHAT and CDR2 is FQDESV (reference sequence). The CDR3 consists of 15 residues. CDR3 sequence (DNA): TGTGCCAGCAGCCTGATAGGGGCGGCCTCCTATGAGCAGTACTTC. It yields the protein CASSLIGAASYEQYF.

About this clonotype: Relative to the germline gene, one junction end is altered; a read error may explain this. V gene TRBV28 combines with J gene TRBJ2-1; no reliable D call. The length of the CDR3 is 12 residues. Germline CDR1 reads MDHEN; CDR2 reads SYDVKM. Here the CDR3 reads CASSFRMNEQFF. CDR3 sequence (DNA): TGTGCCAGCAGTTTTAGAATGAATGAACAGTTCTTC. The entire variable domain, with the rest obtained from reference TRBV28 and TRBJ2-1, is as follows: DVKVTQSSRYLVKRTGEKVFLECVQDMDHENMFWYRQDPGLGLRLIYFSYDVKMKEKGDIPEGYSVSREKKERFSLILESASTNQTSMYLCASSFRMNEQFFGPGTRLTVL.

A remark on this clonotype: The CDR3 carries no conserved terminal phenylalanine or tryptophan, so it likely arises from a read error. The chain recombines TRBV11-2 with TRBJ2-7; the D is unclear. This CDR3 has 14 amino acids. The V gene's germline CDR1 is SGHAT and CDR2 FQNNGV. The CDR3 reads CATSLVVGLYEQYL. The CDR3 bases are TGTGCCACCAGCTTAGTGGTAGGATTATATGAGCAGTACTTG.

About this clonotype itself: Because it lacks the conserved phenylalanine or tryptophan at the end, this CDR3 is likely a read error. CDR3 sequence: CTSSEEVRAEQYY. The CDR3 DNA reads TGTACCAGCAGTGAAGAAGTAAGGGCGGAGCAGTACTAT. The V call is TRBV6-1, the J call TRBJ2-7; unclear D gene. Germline V gene lookup returns CDR1 MNHNS and CDR2 SASEGT. CDR3 size: 13 residues.

This clonotype occurred a few times. One end of the junction varies from germline; a read error may be responsible. The chain employs TRBV10-3 and TRBJ2-2; D may be TRBD2 (5 bases). Per germline, CDR1 ENHRY and CDR2 SYGVKD. The CDR3 runs 15 residues. The DNA of the CDR3 is TGTGCCATCAGTGTACTAGTGGCGAACACCGGGGAGCTGTTTTTC. As protein: CAISVLVANTGELFF.